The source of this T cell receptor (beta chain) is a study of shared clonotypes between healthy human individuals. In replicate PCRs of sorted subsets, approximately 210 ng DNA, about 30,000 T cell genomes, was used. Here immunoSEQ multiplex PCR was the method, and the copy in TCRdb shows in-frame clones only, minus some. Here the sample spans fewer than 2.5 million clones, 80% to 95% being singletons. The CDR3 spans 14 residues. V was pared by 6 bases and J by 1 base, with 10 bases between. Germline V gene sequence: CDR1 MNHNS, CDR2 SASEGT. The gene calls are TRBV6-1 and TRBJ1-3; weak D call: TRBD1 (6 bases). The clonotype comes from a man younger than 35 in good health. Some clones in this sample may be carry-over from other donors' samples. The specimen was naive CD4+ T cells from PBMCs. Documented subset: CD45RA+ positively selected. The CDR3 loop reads CASRLRGSGNTIYF. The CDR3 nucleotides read TGTGCCAGCAGGCTCAGGGGATCTGGAAACACCATATATTTT.